Listed here are 28 T cell receptor beta chains from one sample, sequenced in a study of blood T cell repertoires in COVID-19. Data came from immunoSEQ multiplex PCR; TCRdb stores just in-frame clones and leaves some out. Of approximately 240,000 clones detected, around 81% appear once; the ten largest clones hold roughly 2.4%. The sequencing input was peripheral blood. Receptors originate from a woman aged 55-70 years with acute or convalescent COVID-19.

The table lists this clone with a count of one. J is TRBJ1-2 and V is TRBV28; TRBD1 aligns across 10 bases. Germline trimming cut 2 bases from V and 7 bases from J; bases unmatched to any gene: 10. Germline-derived CDR1 and CDR2 are MDHEN and SYDVKM. This CDR3 has 16 residues. For the CDR3, the DNA is TGTGCCAGCAGTTTACCCTGGACAGGGGGACCTGGTGGCTACACCTTC. It translates to CASSLPWTGGPGGYTF.

The chain carries TRBV18 and TRBJ2-1; D ambiguous. This CDR3 has 12 residues. Deletions cut 5 bases from V and 9 bases from J, with 11 bases between. Germline CDR1 KGHSH, CDR2 LQKENI. The CDR3 loop reads CASSSGRFEQFF. The CDR3 DNA reads as TGTGCCAGCTCAAGTGGCCGCTTTGAGCAGTTCTTC.

The chain recombines TRBV3-1 (or the pseudogene TRBV3-2) with TRBJ1-6, with D perhaps TRBD1 (5 bases). Germline V gives CDR1 LGHDT, CDR2 YNNKEL (reference sequence). CDR3 length: 16 amino acids. V was trimmed by 0 bases and J by 10 bases, leaving 16 bases between them. The CDR3 here is CASSQDAGRVGSPLHF. The CDR3 DNA is TGTGCCAGCAGCCAAGATGCCGGCAGGGTTGGATCACCCCTCCACTTT.

The chain combines TRBV4-2 with TRBJ1-2, with D uncertain. Per the germline V gene, CDR1 is LGHNA and CDR2 is YNFKEQ. Trimming removed 1 base from V and 8 bases from J, with 17 bases in between. The CDR3 is 15 amino acids. Here the CDR3 reads CASSQALGASGGYTF. The CDR3 bases are TGTGCCAGCAGCCAAGCCCTCGGAGCTTCTGGAGGCTACACCTTC.

The J gene is TRBJ1-2, the V gene TRBV6-5; a weak D match, TRBD1 (6 bases). With 0 bases removed from V and 5 bases from J, the gap between germline ends came to 13 bases. Germline V lookup: CDR1 MNHEY, CDR2 SVGAGI. This CDR3 is built from 15 residues. In nucleotides, the CDR3 is TGTGCCAGCAGTTACTCGGCTGACAGGCAGTATGGCTACACCTTC. Its protein product is CASSYSADRQYGYTF.

The chain employs TRBV4-2 and TRBJ1-4, with 7 bases matching TRBD1. This CDR3 has 19 residues. V was pared by 0 bases and J by 3 bases, with 13 bases of the junction left unmatched. Germline assignment: CDR1 LGHNA and CDR2 YNFKEQ. The DNA of the CDR3 is TGTGCCAGCAGCCAAGACGCACATAACAGGGGTGCGGCTAATGAAAAACTGTTTTTT. As protein: CASSQDAHNRGAANEKLFF.

The chain links TRBV29-1 to TRBJ2-7; 8 bases are shared with TRBD2. V shed 4 bases and J 5 bases; nucleotides not matched to a gene: 4. The CDR3 is 12 amino acids. Germline CDR1 reads SQVTM; CDR2 reads ANQGSEA. The CDR3 loop is CSVVSGVHEQYF. The CDR3, as DNA: TGCAGCGTTGTTAGCGGGGTCCACGAGCAGTACTTC.

The rearrangement links TRBV19 to TRBJ1-2; possibly TRBD1 for D (5 bases). Germline lookup yields CDR1 LNHDA and CDR2 SQIVND (reference sequence). This CDR3 spans 12 amino acids. The ends were cut back, 3 bases at V and 8 bases at J, with 10 bases in the middle. For the CDR3, the DNA is TGTGCCAGTAGTATGCCAGGGCAAGGCTACACCTTC. It codes for CASSMPGQGYTF.

V is TRBV6-5 and J is TRBJ2-2, with D possibly TRBD1 on 5 matching bases. Germline V gene data show CDR1 as MNHEY and CDR2 as SVGAGI. The CDR3 sequence is 15 residues long. Deletions cut 2 bases from V and 4 bases from J, with 11 bases between. CDR3 sequence reads: CASSYMPQGTGELFF. In DNA, the CDR3 is TGTGCCAGCAGTTACATGCCGCAGGGCACCGGGGAGCTGTTTTTT.

This chain uses TRBV18 with TRBJ2-2, with 7 bases lining up with TRBD2. Germline CDR1 KGHSH, CDR2 LQKENI. V was clipped by 2 bases and J by 6 bases; unmatched bases: 9. This CDR3 comprises 16 residues. The CDR3 DNA reads as TGTGCCAGCTCACCATCCGGACTAGGGTTGCCCGGGGAGCTGTTTTTT. Translating gives CASSPSGLGLPGELFF.

J is TRBJ1-5 and V is TRBV6-6, with a possible D match to TRBD1 (6 bases). The CDR3 is 16 amino acids. V dropped 6 bases and J dropped 2 bases, with 17 bases sitting between them. Germline V gene sequence: CDR1 MNHNY, CDR2 SVGAGI (reference sequence). The chain's CDR3 is CASSSRQAPRNQPQHF. CDR3 DNA sequence: TGTGCCAGCAGCTCTCGACAGGCCCCCCGCAATCAGCCCCAGCATTTT.

This chain connects TRBV6-6 to TRBJ2-3, with TRBD2 identical over 10 bases. After removal of 0 bases from V and 5 bases from J, the junction contained 5 bases not matched to a gene. CDR3 length: 16 residues. Germline CDR1 is MNHNY and CDR2 is SVGAGI (reference sequence). The CDR3 region has the DNA TGTGCCAGCAGTTACTCGAGCGGGGGGGTTAAAGATACGCAGTATTTT. Its protein is CASSYSSGGVKDTQYF.

This chain joins TRBV30 and TRBJ2-3, with D unresolved. Trimming took off 0 bases at V and 0 bases at J, with 10 bases between the two ends. This CDR3 region has 15 residues. The germline V gene encodes CDR1 GTSNPN and CDR2 SVGIG (reference sequence). The CDR3 sequence is CAWSVSFGSTDTQYF. In DNA form, the CDR3 reads TGTGCCTGGAGTGTATCTTTCGGGAGCACAGATACGCAGTATTTT.

The V gene is TRBV19, the J gene TRBJ2-3, with 9 bases identical to TRBD2. Germline values: CDR1 LNHDA, CDR2 SQIVND (reference sequence). The V segment lost 3 bases and the J segment 4 bases; nucleotides outside the gene matches: 5. The length of the CDR3 is 15 residues. The CDR3 here is CASSIAGGRADTQYF. The CDR3 region has the DNA TGTGCCAGTAGTATCGCGGGGGGGCGAGCAGATACGCAGTATTTT.

The V and J genes are TRBV28 and TRBJ1-2, with 7 bases that match TRBD1. This CDR3 is built from 14 residues. Germline V lookup: CDR1 MDHEN, CDR2 SYDVKM. Germline trimming cut 6 bases from V and 2 bases from J; bases unmatched to any gene: 6. The CDR3 sequence is CASRKQGPNYGYTF. CDR3 DNA sequence: TGTGCCAGCAGAAAACAGGGGCCGAACTATGGCTACACCTTC.

The rearrangement joins TRBV5-1 to TRBJ1-2; 7 bases fit TRBD1. The V gene's germline CDR1 is SGHRS and CDR2 YFSETQ. The CDR3 spans 17 residues. With 3 bases clipped from V and 0 bases from J, the junction kept 11 bases outside the gene matches. The CDR3 spells CASSSKLDRQANYGYTF. CDR3 nucleotides: TGCGCCAGCAGCTCGAAACTGGACAGGCAAGCTAACTATGGCTACACCTTC. The entire variable domain, with the rest obtained from reference TRBV5-1 and TRBJ1-2, is as follows: KAGVTQTPRYLIKTRGQQVTLSCSPISGHRSVSWYQQTPGQGLQFLFEYFSETQRNKGNFPGRFSGRQFSNSRSEMNVSTLELGDSALYLCASSSKLDRQANYGYTFGSGTRLTVV.

The gene calls are TRBV6-5 and TRBJ1-2; D unclear. Germline V gives CDR1 MNHEY, CDR2 SVGAGI. The CDR3 extends over 13 amino acids. V was pared by 7 bases and J by 4 bases, with 13 bases between. CDR3 amino acids: CASTGGPSYGYTF. The CDR3, as DNA: TGTGCCAGCACTGGCGGGCCTTCCTATGGCTACACCTTC.

This chain connects TRBV28 to TRBJ1-6; D uncertain. The CDR3 sequence is 15 residues long. The V gene lost 6 bases and the J gene lost 13 bases, with 22 bases spanning the gap. Germline V gives CDR1 MDHEN, CDR2 SYDVKM. In nucleotides, the CDR3 is TGTGCCAGCAGCCCCCCGTTGGGCCCCTCTCCGCCCCTCCACTTT. Translation: CASSPPLGPSPPLHF. Drawing the rest from reference TRBV28 and TRBJ1-6, the complete variable domain is DVKVTQSSRYLVKRTGEKVFLECVQDMDHENMFWYRQDPGLGLRLIYFSYDVKMKEKGDIPEGYSVSREKKERFSLILESASTNQTSMYLCASSPPLGPSPPLHFGNGTRLTVT.

The rearrangement joins TRBV19 to TRBJ2-1, with 9 nucleotides matching TRBD1. The CDR3 runs to 17 residues. Germline V gives CDR1 LNHDA, CDR2 SQIVND (reference sequence). V shed 2 bases and J 6 bases; nucleotides not matched to a gene: 11. The CDR3 region is CASSITSQDRGRNEQFF. CDR3 nucleotide sequence: TGTGCCAGTAGTATAACATCTCAGGACAGGGGTCGCAATGAGCAGTTCTTC.

The CDR3 nucleotides are TGTGCCAGCAGGTTGACAGGGGCAAGTTATGGCTACACCTTC. Protein product: CASRLTGASYGYTF. The rearrangement joins TRBV19 to TRBJ1-2; the match to TRBD1 covers 8 bases. Losses at the gene ends were 9 bases for V and 5 bases for J; bases not matched to a gene: 11. This CDR3 comprises 14 residues. CDR1 is LNHDA, CDR2 SQIVND, per germline (reference sequence).

The table lists this clone with a count of one. CDR3 DNA sequence: TGTGCCAGCAGCTTAGGGTCGAGGTTGTGGCAGGGGGGAGAGACCCAGTACTTC. Its translation is CASSLGSRLWQGGETQYF. The rearrangement uses TRBV7-6 and TRBJ2-5; TRBD1 is a possible D gene (7 bases). Germline CDR1 and CDR2: SGHVS and FNYEAQ. Trimming pared 1 base from V and 4 bases from J, leaving 22 bases between. The CDR3 is made up of 18 amino acids.

The V gene is TRBV6-5, the J gene TRBJ1-2, with D possibly matching TRBD1 (5 bases). V lost 0 bases to trimming and J lost 4 bases, with 12 bases between them. The germline V gene has CDR1 MNHEY and CDR2 SVGAGI. The CDR3 loop spans 15 amino acids. CDR3 sequence (DNA): TGTGCCAGCAGTTACTCGATCCAGGGAGGCTATGGCTACACCTTC. Protein sequence: CASSYSIQGGYGYTF.

This chain connects TRBV19 to TRBJ2-2; maybe TRBD2 (5 bases). CDR3 length equals 16 residues. The germline V gene has CDR1 LNHDA and CDR2 SQIVND (reference sequence). Deletions cut 3 bases from V and 0 bases from J, with 11 bases between. As DNA, the CDR3 is TGTGCCAGTAGTATGGCGGGCTTTACGAACACCGGGGAGCTGTTTTTT. This codes for CASSMAGFTNTGELFF.

The chain joins TRBV6-5 to TRBJ1-1; D remains unclear. Germline assignment: CDR1 MNHEY and CDR2 SVGAGI. With 0 bases removed from V and 0 bases from J, the gap between germline ends came to 11 bases. The CDR3 contains 16 residues. The CDR3 nucleotides read TGTGCCAGCAGTTACTCCCCCGCAGGCCTGAACACTGAAGCTTTCTTT. It translates to CASSYSPAGLNTEAFF.

V gene TRBV28 combines with J gene TRBJ2-7, with D possibly TRBD2 on 6 matching bases. The CDR3 sequence is 15 residues long. V was shortened by 4 bases and J by 5 bases, with 18 bases between the two germline ends. Germline CDR1 is MDHEN and CDR2 is SYDVKM. The CDR3 loop is CASSSRGMMADEQYF. The CDR3 DNA follows: TGTGCCAGCAGTTCGCGGGGTATGATGGCTGACGAGCAGTACTTC.

A word on this clone: This may stem from a read error, because a much larger clone lies one nucleotide away. The chain has TRBV11-2 and TRBJ1-1; D is uncertain. Germline lookup yields CDR1 SGHAT and CDR2 FQNNGV. The CDR3 runs to 11 residues. The germline V and J ends were trimmed by 3 bases and 4 bases, with 3 bases remaining between them. CDR3 residues: CASSFGTEAFF. In DNA form, the CDR3 reads TGTGCCAGCAGCTTCGGCACTGAAGCTTTCTTT.

This clone came up many times. The junction does not match germline at one end; this may be a read error. This rearrangement joins TRBV19 to TRBJ1-4; 7 bases align to TRBD1. The germline V gene encodes CDR1 LNHDA and CDR2 SQIVND (reference sequence). The CDR3 is made up of 14 amino acids. DNA of the CDR3: TGTGCCAGTAGTATTGCTCGGGACAGCATCATGAAAATTTTT. The encoded protein is CASSIARDSIMKIF. The full variable domain, its missing parts supplied by reference TRBV19 and TRBJ1-4, is DGGITQSPKYLFRKEGQNVTLSCEQNLNHDAMYWYRQDPGQGLRLIYYSQIVNDFQKGDIAEGYSVSREKKESFPLTVTSAQKNPTAFYLCASSIARDSIMKIFGSGTQLSVL.

The chain combines TRBV7-8 with TRBJ1-5; 11 bases line up with TRBD1. V lost 4 bases and J lost 6; bases outside the gene matches: 5. Germline loops: CDR1 SGHVS, CDR2 FQNEAQ. There are 15 residues in the CDR3. DNA of the CDR3: TGTGCCAGCAGCTCGGGACAGGGGGTCGGTCAGCCCCAGCATTTT. The encoded protein is CASSSGQGVGQPQHF.